The sequence of this T cell receptor beta chain was determined in a study of blood T cell repertoires in COVID-19 (dated by TCRdb to 2020 to 2021). About the study as a whole: Collaborator samples came from the United States, Italy and Spain and covered acute and convalescent phases of COVID-19. Where HLA class I and class II types were available, the types were taken from metadata supplied by the sample provider, not from assay-based typing. A freely available public database, intended as a resource for researchers studying the immune response to SARS-CoV-2, is where the repertoires were released. The material from the prospective study consisted of cDNA or gDNA derived from T cells, B-cell-depleted T cells, or PBMCs. Samples were obtained from the ongoing ImmuneRACE study (first 160 participants) and from roughly 1,300 subjects provided by 6 global collaborators. A de-identified subject ID, COVID-19 status, age in years and sex were almost always included in the sample metadata. Subjects who had been exposed to COVID-19, were actively infected with it, or had recovered from it provided the deeply sampled blood TCRbeta repertoires that made up the dataset.

To note about this clone: Its antigen is not yet known. No much larger clone is present one base from it, and per-base qualities are unavailable.

The paper's findings and limits, for the study overall: Clinical and demographic metadata were provided uncurated, with the amount varying by source and participant.

One collaborating source in Seattle enrolled patients during active infection and followed them longitudinally through the course of disease. Collaborating institutions collected whole blood in K2EDTA tubes following their own protocols. Collaborator samples were shipped for TCRbeta analysis as frozen whole blood, isolated PBMCs, or DNA extracted from either sample type. TCRbeta CDR3 regions were amplified from genomic DNA by means of the immunoSEQ Assay, a bias-controlled multiplex PCR. As for the original processing: Within the assay, amplification of reference gene primers was used to estimate how many nucleated cells each sample contained. To quantify the absolute abundance of each unique TCRbeta CDR3 rearrangement, sequence reads were collapsed and filtered. For each sample, productive Simpson clonality was calculated by taking the square root of Simpson's diversity index across productive rearrangements. The immuneACCESS repertoire file appears here via TCRdb, limited to in-frame rearrangements. These files lack a portion of the clones; in checked studies, under half of the deficit traces to unresolved V genes, and the cause of the others is not known. V, J and clone size are taken as reported in that table, and D and trimming were inferred from the DNA itself. This sample holds around 71,000 clones; 75% to 85% were observed only once. The top ten clonotypes cover approximately 6.9% of the sample.

Sequences were obtained from peripheral blood. The receptor's source is a man younger than 40 with COVID-19, enrolled during active disease.

The DNA sequence follows: TGTGCCAGCAGTTCAGTGAAGGATGACAGGGTGGGACTCAATCAGCCCCAGCATTTT. This sequence encodes CASSSVKDDRVGLNQPQHF. This receptor chain uses TRBV28 and TRBJ1-5; 7 bases in the middle match TRBD1. The germline V and J ends show losses of 4 bases and 3 bases respectively, and no gene match explains 18 bases of the junction. The germline V gene supplies CDR1 MDHEN and CDR2 SYDVKM. The cysteine opens and the phenylalanine closes a CDR3 of 19 amino acids. The read is trimmed to its CDR3 DNA, 57 bases read in frame from base 1.